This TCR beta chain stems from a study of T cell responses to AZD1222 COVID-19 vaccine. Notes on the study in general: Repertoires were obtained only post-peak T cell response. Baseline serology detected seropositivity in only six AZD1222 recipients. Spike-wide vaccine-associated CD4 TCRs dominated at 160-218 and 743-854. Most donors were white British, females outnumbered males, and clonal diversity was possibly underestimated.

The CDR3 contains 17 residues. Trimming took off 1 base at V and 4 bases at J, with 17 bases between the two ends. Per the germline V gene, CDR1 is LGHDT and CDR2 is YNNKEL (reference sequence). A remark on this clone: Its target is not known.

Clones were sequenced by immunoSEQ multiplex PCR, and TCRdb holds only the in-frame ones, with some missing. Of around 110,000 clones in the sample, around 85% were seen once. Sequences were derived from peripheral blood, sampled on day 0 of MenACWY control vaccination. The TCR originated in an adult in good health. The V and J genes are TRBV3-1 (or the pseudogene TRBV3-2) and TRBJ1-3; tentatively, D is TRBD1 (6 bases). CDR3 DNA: TGTGCCAGCAGCCAAGCTATCGGGGGGCGAAAAGGAAACACCATATATTTT. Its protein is CASSQAIGGRKGNTIYF.